This T cell receptor (beta chain) was sequenced in a study of cytomegalovirus exposure and HLA in healthy donors. CDR1 is SGHRS, CDR2 YFSETQ, per germline. With V trimmed by 2 bases and J by 5 bases, 7 bases remained unmatched. CDR3 length: 17 residues. Whole-study findings and limits: Immune exposure data for these donors was limited to CMV serostatus. The authors later linked a missense DCLRE1C variant to TCR beta V- and J-gene trimming.

60 Vbeta and 13 Jbeta primers were used in PCR. Original data processing: Among the unique TCR beta chains that a later analysis counted, some 73 million in all, about 11 million were shared. Here immunoSEQ multiplex PCR was the method, and the copy in TCRdb shows in-frame clones only, minus some. From that table come the V and J calls and clone size; the DNA was used to work out D and trimming. The repertoire consists of about 180,000 clones, with 82% occurring once and the leading ten covering 1.5%. A word on this clone: The antigen remains unidentified.

The chain joins TRBV5-1 to TRBJ1-6, with TRBD1 identical over 10 bases. This clonotype was obtained from a man aged 35 to 55 in good health and CMV-seronegative. Sequencing was done on a sample of PBMCs. The DNA of the CDR3 is TGCGCCAGCAGCTTACGACAGGGGGCGAGTAATAATTCACCCCTCCACTTT. Amino acid sequence: CASSLRQGASNNSPLHF.